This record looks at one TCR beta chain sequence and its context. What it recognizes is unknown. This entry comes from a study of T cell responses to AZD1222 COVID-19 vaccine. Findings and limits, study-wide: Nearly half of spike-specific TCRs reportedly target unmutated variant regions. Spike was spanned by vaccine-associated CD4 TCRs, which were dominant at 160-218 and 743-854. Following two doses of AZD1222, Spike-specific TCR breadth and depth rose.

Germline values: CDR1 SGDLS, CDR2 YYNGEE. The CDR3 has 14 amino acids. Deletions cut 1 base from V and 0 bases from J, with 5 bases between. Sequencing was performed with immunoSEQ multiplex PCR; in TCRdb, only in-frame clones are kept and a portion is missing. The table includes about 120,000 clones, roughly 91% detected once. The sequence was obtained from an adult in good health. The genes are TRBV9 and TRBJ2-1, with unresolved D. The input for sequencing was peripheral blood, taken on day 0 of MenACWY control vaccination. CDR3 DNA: TGTGCCAGCAGCGTAATGAGCTCCTACAATGAGCAGTTCTTC. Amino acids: CASSVMSSYNEQFF.